The T cell receptor (beta chain) described here comes from a study of regulatory T cells in long-lasting Graves disease (dated by TCRdb to the early 2020s). Regarding the complete study: Antithyroid drugs had been taken for less than 3 months by newly diagnosed Graves' disease patients. This study used TCR sequencing and RNA sequencing of peripheral blood to compare persistent Graves' disease patients against newly diagnosed Graves' disease patients. The study was conducted in China and was registered as a clinical trial. A total of 35 or so samples underwent TCR sequencing: roughly 13 from persistent and approximately 20 from newly diagnosed Graves' disease patients.

Sample time point, as interpreted from the label and publication: newly diagnosed GD, antithyroid drugs for less than 3 months. RNA was extracted from PBMCs in TRIzol for both TCR sequencing and RNA sequencing. The diagnosis of Graves' disease followed American Thyroid Association guidelines. Recruitment of patients was carried out at an endocrinology department in Xi'an, China. Each patient gave roughly 10 milliliters of peripheral blood, collected in an EDTA anticoagulant tube. Ficoll Paque Plus density gradient separation was used to isolate PBMCs, and no further T cell sorting was done. RNA quality was checked with an Agilent 2100 Bioanalyzer and agarose gel, and concentration with a NanoDrop 2000. Study-level results and caveats: Persistent patients shared more public clonotypes among themselves (around 2,800) than newly diagnosed patients did (more than 950). Sequencing and analysis were limited to the TCR beta chain. Persistent disease showed preferential use of TRBV28, TRBJ1-2 and TRBJ2-5, whereas newly diagnosed disease favored TRBV20-1 and TRBJ2-1. Peripheral blood alone was examined, since thyroid tissue, which constituted the primary lesion, could not be accessed. As a limitation, the authors acknowledged that the small sample size may reduce accuracy. Persistent Graves' disease patients showed lower TCR Shannon entropy and fewer highly expanded clones than newly diagnosed patients, suggesting clonal expansion.

Library generation was performed with multiplex PCR. TCRdb lists the instrument as Illumina HiSeq 4000. To build TCR beta libraries, CDR3 regions were amplified by Arm-PCR using iRepertoire HTBI primers. PCR products were gel purified before sequencing. Concerning the study's data processing: A total of around 66 TRBV and some 15 TRBJ segments were identified across samples and were used for gene usage analysis of CDR3 amino acid clonotypes. COPE and FqMerger were used to merge the filtered high-quality paired reads into contigs. BLAST was used to align contigs to the IMGT TRBV, TRBD and TRBJ reference genes, and CDR3 was defined following IMGT. Any clonotype with a frequency above 0.1% was classified as a highly expanded clone. Shannon entropy served as the measure of repertoire diversity, while the Gini coefficient captured V-J evenness. A clonotype was considered public if more than one individual shared it. TCRdb trimmed the raw reads at Q25, called clones with MiXCR and kept productive beta chains. Identical CDR3 proteins give one entry, which carries the most common genes and DNA. The V and J calls and clone size are TCRdb's, not the authors'. Within this sample are about 320,000 distinct CDR3 sequences, with about a sixth of them counted one time only. Jointly, the top ten make up around 36% of the sample.

The cysteine opens and the phenylalanine closes a CDR3 of 12 amino acids. Just CDR3 DNA is preserved here, 36 bases in frame from base 1. Trimming at the junction amounts to 5 bases on V and 6 bases on J, and the germline ends lie 10 bases apart. A note on this clonotype: Its antigen is not yet known. No base quality information exists; no much larger clone differs at one position.

The clonotype originates from a female donor with Graves disease. The receptor chain draws on TRBV12-3 or TRBV12-4 and TRBJ1-2; a confident D gene designation cannot be given. The material was peripheral blood mononuclear cells (PBMCs), obtained at new diagnosis, from a patient treated with antithyroid drugs. CDR3 protein: CASSPTQNGYTF. In nucleotides, the sequence is TGTGCCAGCAGTCCGACACAGAATGGCTACACCTTC.